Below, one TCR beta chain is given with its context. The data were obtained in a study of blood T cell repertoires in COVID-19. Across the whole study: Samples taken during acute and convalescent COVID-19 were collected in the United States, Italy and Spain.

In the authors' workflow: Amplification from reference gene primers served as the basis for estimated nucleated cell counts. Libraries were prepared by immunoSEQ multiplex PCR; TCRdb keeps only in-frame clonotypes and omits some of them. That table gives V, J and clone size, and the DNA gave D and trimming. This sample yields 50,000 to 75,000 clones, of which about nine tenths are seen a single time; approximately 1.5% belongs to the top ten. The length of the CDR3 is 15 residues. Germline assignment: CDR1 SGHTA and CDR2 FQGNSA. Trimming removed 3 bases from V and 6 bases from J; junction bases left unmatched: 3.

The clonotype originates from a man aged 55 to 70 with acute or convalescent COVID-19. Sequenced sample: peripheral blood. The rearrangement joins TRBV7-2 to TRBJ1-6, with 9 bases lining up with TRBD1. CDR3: CASSFGQGFNSPLHF. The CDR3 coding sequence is TGTGCCAGCAGCTTTGGACAGGGGTTTAATTCACCCCTCCACTTT.